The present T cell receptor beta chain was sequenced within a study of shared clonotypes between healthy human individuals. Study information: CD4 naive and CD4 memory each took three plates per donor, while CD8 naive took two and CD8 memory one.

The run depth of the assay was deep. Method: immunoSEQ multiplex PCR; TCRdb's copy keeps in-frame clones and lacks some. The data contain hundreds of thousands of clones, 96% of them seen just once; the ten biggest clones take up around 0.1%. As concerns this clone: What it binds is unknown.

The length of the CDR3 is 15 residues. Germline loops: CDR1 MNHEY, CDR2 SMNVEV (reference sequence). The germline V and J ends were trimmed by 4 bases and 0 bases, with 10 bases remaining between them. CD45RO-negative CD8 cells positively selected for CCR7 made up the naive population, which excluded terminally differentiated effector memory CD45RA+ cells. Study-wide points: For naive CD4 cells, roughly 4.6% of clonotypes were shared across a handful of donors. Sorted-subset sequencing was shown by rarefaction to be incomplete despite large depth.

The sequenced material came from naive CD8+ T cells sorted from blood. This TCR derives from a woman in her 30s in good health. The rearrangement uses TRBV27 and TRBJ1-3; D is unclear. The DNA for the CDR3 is TGTGCCAGCAGTTCCGCCGGAATCTCTGGAAACACCATATATTTT. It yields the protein CASSSAGISGNTIYF.